This T cell receptor beta chain was found in a study of cytomegalovirus exposure and HLA in healthy donors. At the level of the study: Among the approximately 380 donors who were genotyped, 70% to 90% fell in the genetic ancestry cluster that is associated with self-reported Caucasian donors. The study, taken as a whole, reports: Only CMV serostatus was available as immune exposure information.

Germline CDR1 and CDR2: SEHNR and FQNEAQ (reference sequence). Germline trimming cut 6 bases from V and 0 bases from J; bases unmatched to any gene: 5. This CDR3 region has 16 residues. A multiplex PCR was run with 60 Vbeta primers and 13 Jbeta primers. TCRdb's copy holds only in-frame clones and misses some; the assay was immunoSEQ multiplex PCR. This sample has around 150,000 clones, with 80% found just once. Of note for this clone: Its specificity is unknown.

Input material: PBMCs. The source of this sequence is a male donor in good health and CMV-seronegative. The chain employs TRBV7-9 and TRBJ2-2, with 9 bases matching TRBD2. CDR3 sequence (DNA): TGTGCCAGCAGTCCTGGGACTAGCACGAACACCGGGGAGCTGTTTTTT. This translates into CASSPGTSTNTGELFF. The variable domain in full, with the rest retrieved from reference TRBV7-9 and TRBJ2-2, is DTGVSQNPRHKITKRGQNVTFRCDPISEHNRLYWYRQTLGQGPEFLTYFQNEAQLEKSRLLSDRFSAERPKGSFSTLEIQRTEQGDSAMYLCASSPGTSTNTGELFFGEGSRLTVL.